The 7 T cell receptor beta chains reported below all come from one sample, sequenced in a study of T cells in Graves' hyperthyroidism and ophthalmopathy. Amplification yielded TCR beta CDR3 regions, with RNA transcripts as the source. A first-round RT-PCR of the TCR CDR3 used the HTBI primer set. TCRdb ran MiXCR on the multiplex PCR reads and lists one entry per CDR3 protein. The top ten clones hold approximately 8.4% of a sample with some 720,000 distinct CDR3 sequences, 15% to 20% of them seen once. Sample: blood. The receptor source for this set is a man aged 18 to 30 with Graves' hyperthyroidism.

The gene calls are TRBV7-8 and TRBJ2-7, with 7 bases fitting TRBD1. J lost 3 bases, V lost 5 bases, and 13 bases had no gene match. The CDR3 extends over 16 amino acids. CDR1 is SGHVS and CDR2 is FQNEAQ in the germline V gene. CDR3 sequence reads: CASSRAGTDIFYEQYF. CDR3 nucleotides: TGTGCCAGCAGCAGAGCCGGGACAGACATTTTCTACGAGCAGTACTTC. Based on the CDR3 plus reference TRBV7-8 and TRBJ2-7, the full variable domain is GAGVSQSPRYKVAKRGQDVALRCDPISGHVSLFWYQQALGQGPEFLTYFQNEAQLDKSGLPSDRFFAERPEGSVSTLKIQRTQQEDSAVYLCASSRAGTDIFYEQYFGPGTRLTVT.

The V and J genes are TRBV24-1 and TRBJ2-5, with D possibly matching TRBD2 (6 bases). The germline V gene encodes CDR1 KGHDR and CDR2 SFDVKD. Trimming removed 1 base from V and 2 bases from J, with 31 bases in between. The CDR3 is 22 residues long. CDR3 coding DNA: TGTGCCACCAGTGATTTCCCAATAACCAGCCCGGCGACTAGGACTTATCAAGAGACCCAGTACTTC. The encoded protein is CATSDFPITSPATRTYQETQYF.

The rearrangement uses TRBV9 and TRBJ2-3, with D maybe TRBD1 (7 bases). Germline CDR1 SGDLS, CDR2 YYNGEE. V was shortened by 4 bases and J by 5 bases, with 17 bases between the two germline ends. The CDR3 is 15 residues long. CDR3 DNA: TGTGCCAGCAGCCCAGGGGGGCTAGCTGTAGATACGCAGTATTTT. Protein product: CASSPGGLAVDTQYF.

This chain joins TRBV7-3 and TRBJ2-4; 7 bases agree with TRBD1. After removal of 5 bases from V and 6 bases from J, the junction contained 10 bases not matched to a gene. CDR3 size: 15 residues. Germline V gene lookup returns CDR1 SGHTA and CDR2 FQGTGA. The CDR3 loop is CASSLFGDSSNIQYF. CDR3 coding DNA: TGTGCCAGCAGCCTTTTTGGGGACAGCTCAAACATTCAGTACTTC.

This clonotype showed up many times. The chain uses TRBV12-3 or TRBV12-4 and TRBJ1-5; 8 bases line up with TRBD1. The CDR3 has 17 amino acids. V lost 4 bases, J lost 4 bases, and 12 bases stayed unmatched. The CDR3 here is CASSSPSDRARNQPQHF. Written as DNA, the CDR3 is TGTGCCAGCAGTTCACCCTCGGACAGGGCTAGAAATCAGCCCCAGCATTTT.

This clonotype was picked up one time. V and J are TRBV6-2 or TRBV6-3 and TRBJ1-1; D may be TRBD1 (5 bases). The CDR3 is made up of 15 amino acids. The V end lost 5 bases, the J end lost 2 bases, and 15 bases lay between the germline ends. The V gene's germline CDR1 is MNHEY and CDR2 SVGEGT. The DNA for the CDR3 is TGTGCCAGCAGTCTCCGACAGACATCCAACACTGAAGCTTTCTTT. Protein sequence: CASSLRQTSNTEAFF.

This chain uses TRBV28 with TRBJ2-7; possibly TRBD2 for D (6 bases). Trimming pared 10 bases from V and 7 bases from J, leaving 14 bases between. From germline, CDR1 is MDHEN and CDR2 SYDVKM. The CDR3 contains 11 residues. The CDR3 loop reads CAIPGSGEQYF. The CDR3 region has the DNA TGTGCCATCCCCGGGAGCGGGGAGCAGTACTTC.